The 11 T cell receptor beta chains below come from one sample, sequenced in a study of identical twins. MiXCR was run by TCRdb on the 5' RACE reads, yielding one entry per CDR3 protein. The sample consists of around 530,000 distinct CDR3 sequences, over 12% of them appearing once. The same data also contributed to another study, on yellow fever vaccine responses in identical twins.

Sequencing was done on a sample of CD4+ T cells sorted from blood. The receptor set was obtained from a woman aged 18-30 years in good health.

V and J are TRBV5-4 and TRBJ2-1, with 10 bases aligning to TRBD2. CDR1 SGHNT and CDR2 YYREEE come from the germline V gene (reference sequence). This CDR3 contains 15 residues. V shed 0 bases and J 10 bases; nucleotides not matched to a gene: 7. The CDR3 DNA reads TGTGCCAGCAGCTTGGTCTCTAGCGGGAGCGGAGAGCAGTTCTTC. Protein: CASSLVSSGSGEQFF.

V usage is TRBV3-1 and J usage is TRBJ1-4; 8 nucleotides agree with TRBD1. V was clipped by 0 bases and J by 6 bases; unmatched bases: 3. The CDR3 length is 15 residues. Germline CDR1 and CDR2: LGHDT and YNNKEL (reference sequence). The CDR3 nucleotides read TGTGCCAGCAGCCAAGAAGGGACAGGCTATGAAAAACTGTTTTTT. This translates into CASSQEGTGYEKLFF.

A few counts support this clonotype. This chain connects TRBV20-1 to TRBJ1-2; D remains unclear. Trimming removed 5 bases from V and 2 bases from J, with 9 bases in between. The CDR3 totals 12 residues. Per the germline V gene, CDR1 is DFQATT and CDR2 is SNEGSKA (reference sequence). The CDR3 DNA sequence: TGCAGTGCTTCAGCACCGAACTATGGCTACACCTTC. Translating gives CSASAPNYGYTF.

This clonotype was detected only a few times. V gene TRBV5-1 combines with J gene TRBJ1-1, with a possible D match to TRBD1 (5 bases). V was pared by 2 bases and J by 1 base, with 9 bases between. Per germline, CDR1 SGHRS and CDR2 YFSETQ. The CDR3 runs 14 residues. The CDR3 DNA follows: TGCGCCAGCAGCTTCGGACAACCGAACACTGAAGCTTTCTTT. Amino acid sequence: CASSFGQPNTEAFF.

This clonotype was observed a handful of times. This chain links TRBV27 with TRBJ2-3; D unresolved. V was pared by 2 bases and J by 4 bases, with 7 bases between. Germline assignment: CDR1 MNHEY and CDR2 SMNVEV (reference sequence). The CDR3 is 13 residues long. This chain's CDR3 is CASSLEISDTQYF. CDR3 coding DNA: TGTGCCAGCAGTTTAGAGATCTCAGATACGCAGTATTTT.

This chain links TRBV18 with TRBJ1-4; D gene ambiguous. V gave up 5 bases and J gave up 8 bases, with 12 bases separating them. The CDR3 sequence is 13 residues long. Germline assignment: CDR1 KGHSH and CDR2 LQKENI. The DNA for the CDR3 is TGTGCCAGCTCATCCGGGTACAGCGAAAAACTGTTTTTT. Amino acids: CASSSGYSEKLFF.

As DNA, the CDR3 is TGTGCCAGCAGTTTACGGGGGTCTGGGTACACTGAAGCTTTCTTT. It is translated as CASSLRGSGYTEAFF. The rearrangement uses TRBV28 and TRBJ1-1; maybe TRBD1 (5 bases). This CDR3 is 15 amino acids long. V was clipped by 2 bases and J by 3 bases, with 13 bases between them. Per the germline V gene, CDR1 is MDHEN and CDR2 is SYDVKM.

The chain links TRBV10-2 to TRBJ2-7, with 7 bases lining up with TRBD1. The junction had 3 bases not matched to a gene; V was cut back by 6 bases and J by 1 base. In germline, CDR1 is WSHSY, CDR2 SAAADI. This CDR3 has 13 amino acids. The CDR3 bases are TGCGCCAGCAGACAGACAGGGTCCTACGAGCAGTACGTC. Translating it yields CASRQTGSYEQYV.

This clonotype appeared a few times. V gene TRBV4-1 combines with J gene TRBJ2-1; 10 positions match TRBD2. From germline, CDR1 is MGHRA and CDR2 YSYEKL. This CDR3 region has 17 residues. Trimming at V came to 1 base and at J to 7 bases, leaving 10 bases not matched to a gene. Written as DNA, the CDR3 is TGCGCCAGCAGCCAAGTTCTGTCTAGCGGGAGTAAAAATGAGCAGTTCTTC. Translating gives CASSQVLSSGSKNEQFF.

The table lists this clonotype with a few counts. V gene TRBV7-9 combines with J gene TRBJ2-2; unclear D gene. The CDR3 covers 13 residues. The germline V and J ends were trimmed by 7 bases and 5 bases, with 11 bases remaining between them. The germline gives CDR1 SEHNR, CDR2 FQNEAQ (reference sequence). The CDR3 loop reads CASKEGLTGELFF. The DNA for the CDR3 is TGTGCCAGCAAGGAAGGGCTTACCGGGGAGCTGTTTTTT.

This chain uses TRBV12-3 or TRBV12-4 with TRBJ2-6; 7 bases fit TRBD1. V trimming: 6 bases; J trimming: 2 bases; junction bases outside the gene matches: 4. There are 15 residues in the CDR3. The CDR3 region is CASRNRGPGANVLTF. CDR3 nucleotide sequence: TGTGCCAGCAGGAACAGGGGTCCTGGGGCCAACGTCCTGACTTTC.